These 14 T cell receptor beta chains came from one sample sequenced in a study of beta chain features in type 1 diabetes. These receptors lack a known antigen. Study-level results: Researchers report that Type 1 diabetes patients had moderately but significantly shorter TCRB CDR3s across all four CD4+ subsets.

Isolated RNA was reverse transcribed in full, so expressed TCRB transcripts were sequenced. Sequencing was performed with immunoSEQ multiplex PCR; in TCRdb, only in-frame clones are kept and a portion is missing. The top ten hold about 0.01% of the sample, which has roughly 340,000 clones, around 12% seen once. Sequenced material: naive CD4+ T cells from blood. Receptors originate from a woman younger than 30 with type 1 diabetes.

In its sample, this clone was seen a few times. The chain uses TRBV7-3 and TRBJ1-1, with 9 nucleotides matching TRBD1. V was clipped by 5 bases and J by 1 base; unmatched bases: 8. Germline V CDR1 and CDR2: SGHTA, FQGTGA. This CDR3 comprises 16 residues. CDR3 protein: CASSPKQGAGNTEAFF. CDR3 bases: TGTGCCAGCAGCCCTAAACAGGGGGCGGGGAACACTGAAGCTTTCTTT.

The rearrangement joins TRBV28 to TRBJ2-3; TRBD2 agrees at 8 bases. Looked up from germline, CDR1 is MDHEN and CDR2 is SYDVKM. V trimming: 4 bases; J trimming: 3 bases; junction bases outside the gene matches: 3. The CDR3 consists of 14 residues. Written as DNA, the CDR3 is TGTGCCAGCAGTTGGGGCGGGAGGACAGATACGCAGTATTTT. Its translation is CASSWGGRTDTQYF.

This clone was seen more than once but under ten times. V gene TRBV7-2 combines with J gene TRBJ2-5; D gene uncertain. The V and J ends lost 4 bases and 5 bases respectively, with 14 bases between them. Germline V gene sequence: CDR1 SGHTA, CDR2 FQGNSA. The CDR3 has 14 residues. The CDR3 nucleotides are TGTGCCAGCAGCTCGAATAGTGGTGTGGAGACCCAGTACTTC. Its protein is CASSSNSGVETQYF.

The chain couples TRBV28 to TRBJ2-5; maybe TRBD2 (6 bases). Trimming stripped 2 bases from V and 3 bases from J, with 13 bases between. From germline, CDR1 is MDHEN and CDR2 SYDVKM. The CDR3 spans 15 residues. CDR3 protein: CASSLGGTMKETQYF. As DNA, the CDR3 is TGTGCCAGCAGTTTAGGCGGGACGATGAAAGAGACCCAGTACTTC.

The genes are TRBV2 and TRBJ1-1, with a tentative D call TRBD1 (5 bases). Trimming left V 10 bases short and J 7 bases short, with 22 bases between. The CDR3 totals 14 residues. CDR1 and CDR2 (germline): SNHLY, FYNNEI. The CDR3 DNA is TGTGCCACCAATAGACAGCTTTCAACCGATGAAGCTTTCTTT. This translates into CATNRQLSTDEAFF.

The CDR3 DNA reads TGTGCCTGGAGAATTCGGGGACAGGGGTTAGGGGGTGGCTACACCTTC. Protein product: CAWRIRGQGLGGGYTF. J is TRBJ1-2 and V is TRBV30, with 10 bases matching TRBD1. With V trimmed by 3 bases and J by 7 bases, 14 bases remained unmatched. The CDR3 length is 16 residues. CDR1 GTSNPN and CDR2 SVGIG come from the germline V gene (reference sequence).

V and J are TRBV5-4 and TRBJ1-1; unclear D gene. Germline V gives CDR1 SGHNT, CDR2 YYREEE (reference sequence). The CDR3 spans 13 residues. Trimming pared 4 bases from V and 5 bases from J, leaving 12 bases between. The CDR3 is CASSRVFDTEAFF. CDR3 nucleotides: TGTGCCAGCAGCCGGGTCTTCGATACTGAAGCTTTCTTT.

J is TRBJ1-5 and V is TRBV10-3; tentative D call: TRBD1 (6 bases). V was shortened by 2 bases and J by 7 bases, with 15 bases between the two germline ends. Germline CDR1 and CDR2: ENHRY and SYGVKD. The CDR3 has 15 amino acids. This chain's CDR3 is CAISETRDTRQPQHF. The CDR3 bases are TGTGCCATCAGTGAGACACGGGACACTCGACAGCCCCAGCATTTT.

This clone has more than one count but fewer than ten. V gene TRBV29-1 combines with J gene TRBJ2-1; D is ambiguous. The ends were cut back, 3 bases at V and 6 bases at J, with 9 bases in the middle. The CDR3 length is 12 residues. CDR1 and CDR2 (germline): SQVTM, ANQGSEA. The CDR3 sequence is CSVEVSSNEQFF. CDR3 nucleotide sequence: TGCAGCGTTGAGGTTAGTTCCAATGAGCAGTTCTTC.

This clone was observed a handful of times. The gene calls are TRBV18 and TRBJ1-2, with a possible D match to TRBD1 (6 bases). The CDR3 sequence is 13 residues long. CDR1 and CDR2 from the germline V gene are KGHSH and LQKENI. V shed 4 bases and J shed 4 bases, with 10 bases lying between them. CDR3 DNA sequence: TGTGCCAGCTCACAACAGGGCCGCTATGGCTACACCTTC. As protein: CASSQQGRYGYTF.

V gene TRBV4-3 combines with J gene TRBJ1-2; 9 bases line up with TRBD1. The CDR3 runs to 16 residues. Germline trimming cut 1 base from V and 4 bases from J; bases unmatched to any gene: 7. Germline-derived CDR1 and CDR2 are LGHNA and YSLEER. The CDR3 DNA follows: TGCGCCAGCAGCCAAGCCGGACAGGGGAGGATCTATGGCTACACCTTC. Protein: CASSQAGQGRIYGYTF.

This clone was recorded a few times. The chain uses TRBV7-2 and TRBJ2-2; TRBD2 matches at 8 bases. The V and J ends lost 7 bases and 8 bases, in that order; junction bases with no gene match: 6. Germline-derived CDR1 and CDR2 are SGHTA and FQGNSA. The CDR3 contains 13 residues. This chain's CDR3 is CASNGGGQGELFF. For the CDR3, the DNA is TGTGCCAGCAACGGGGGGGGCCAGGGGGAGCTGTTTTTT.

The chain joins TRBV6-5 to TRBJ2-7; 8 bases are shared with TRBD1. V lost 6 bases, J lost 3 bases, and 4 bases stayed unmatched. This CDR3 contains 13 residues. The germline V gene has CDR1 MNHEY and CDR2 SVGAGI. The DNA of the CDR3 is TGTGCCAGCAGCCGGGGACAGGTCTACGAGCAGTACTTC. This gives the protein CASSRGQVYEQYF.

The table lists this clone with a few counts. The chain combines TRBV10-3 with TRBJ1-1; 8 bases match TRBD1. From germline, CDR1 is ENHRY and CDR2 SYGVKD. The CDR3 totals 14 residues. The V gene end was trimmed by 6 bases and the J gene end by 2 bases; junction bases not matched to a gene: 5. This chain's CDR3 is CAISKGQGNTEAFF. Here the CDR3 DNA reads TGTGCCATCAGCAAAGGACAGGGAAACACTGAAGCTTTCTTT.